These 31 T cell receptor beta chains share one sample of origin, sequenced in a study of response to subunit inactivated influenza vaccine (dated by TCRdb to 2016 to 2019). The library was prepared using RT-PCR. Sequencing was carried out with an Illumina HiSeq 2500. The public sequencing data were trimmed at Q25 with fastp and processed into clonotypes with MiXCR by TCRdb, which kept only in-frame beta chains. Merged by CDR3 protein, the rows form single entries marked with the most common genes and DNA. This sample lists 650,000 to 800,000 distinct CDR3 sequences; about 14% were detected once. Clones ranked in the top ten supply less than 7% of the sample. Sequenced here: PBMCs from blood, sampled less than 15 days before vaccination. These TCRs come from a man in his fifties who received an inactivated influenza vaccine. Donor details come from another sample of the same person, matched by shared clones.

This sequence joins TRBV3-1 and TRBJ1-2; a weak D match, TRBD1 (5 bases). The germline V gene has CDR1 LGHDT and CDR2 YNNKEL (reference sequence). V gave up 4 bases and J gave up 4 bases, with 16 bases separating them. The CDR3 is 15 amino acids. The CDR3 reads CASSPFPDTLYGYTF. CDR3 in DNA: TGTGCCAGCAGCCCTTTTCCGGACACTCTCTATGGCTACACCTTC. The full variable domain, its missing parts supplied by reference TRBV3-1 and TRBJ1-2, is DTAVSQTPKYLVTQMGNDKSIKCEQNLGHDTMYWYKQDSKKFLKIMFSYNNKELIINETVPNRFSPKSPDKAHLNLHINSLELGDSAVYFCASSPFPDTLYGYTFGSGTRLTVV.

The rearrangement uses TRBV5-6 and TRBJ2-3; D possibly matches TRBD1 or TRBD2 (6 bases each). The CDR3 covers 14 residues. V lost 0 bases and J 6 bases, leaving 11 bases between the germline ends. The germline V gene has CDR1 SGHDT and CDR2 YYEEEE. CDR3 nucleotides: TGTGCCAGCAGCTTGGCGGGGGCCAGGGATACGCAGTATTTT. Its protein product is CASSLAGARDTQYF.

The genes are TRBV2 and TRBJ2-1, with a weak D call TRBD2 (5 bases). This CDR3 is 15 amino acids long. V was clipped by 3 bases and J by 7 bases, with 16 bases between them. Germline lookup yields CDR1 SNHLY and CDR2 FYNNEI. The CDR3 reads CASSDSGGCGNEQFF. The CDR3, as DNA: TGTGCCAGCAGTGATTCGGGCGGGTGCGGGAATGAGCAGTTCTTC.

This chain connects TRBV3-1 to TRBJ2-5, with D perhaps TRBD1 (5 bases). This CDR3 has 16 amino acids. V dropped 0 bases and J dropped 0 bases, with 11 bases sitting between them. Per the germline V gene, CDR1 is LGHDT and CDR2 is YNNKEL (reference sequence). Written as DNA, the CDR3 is TGTGCCAGCAGCCAAGAGGCAGGGCCCAACCAAGAGACCCAGTACTTC. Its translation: CASSQEAGPNQETQYF.

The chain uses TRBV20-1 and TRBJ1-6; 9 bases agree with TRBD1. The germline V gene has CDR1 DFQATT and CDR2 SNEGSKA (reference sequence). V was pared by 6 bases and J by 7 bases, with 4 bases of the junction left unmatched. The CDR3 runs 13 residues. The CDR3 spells CSASGTGNSPLHF. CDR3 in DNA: TGCAGTGCCTCCGGGACAGGGAATTCACCCCTCCACTTT.

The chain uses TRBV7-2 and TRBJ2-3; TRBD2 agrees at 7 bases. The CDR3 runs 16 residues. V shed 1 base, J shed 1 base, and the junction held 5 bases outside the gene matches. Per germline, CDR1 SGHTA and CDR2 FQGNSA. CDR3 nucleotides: TGTGCCAGCAGCTTAGACAGCGGGGCCGGCACAGATACGCAGTATTTT. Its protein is CASSLDSGAGTDTQYF.

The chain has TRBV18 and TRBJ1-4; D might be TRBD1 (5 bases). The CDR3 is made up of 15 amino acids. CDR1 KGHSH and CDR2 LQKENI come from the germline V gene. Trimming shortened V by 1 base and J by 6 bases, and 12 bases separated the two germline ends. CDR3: CASSPLGGTHEKLFF. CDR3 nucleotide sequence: TGTGCCAGCTCACCACTGGGGGGAACCCATGAAAAACTGTTTTTT.

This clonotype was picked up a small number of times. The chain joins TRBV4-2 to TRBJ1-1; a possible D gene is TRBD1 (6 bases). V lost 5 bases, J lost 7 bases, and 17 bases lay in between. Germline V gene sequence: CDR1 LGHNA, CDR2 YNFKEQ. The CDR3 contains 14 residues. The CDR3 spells CASSKARGPIEAFF. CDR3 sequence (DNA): TGTGCCAGCAGCAAAGCCCGGGGGCCGATTGAAGCTTTCTTT.

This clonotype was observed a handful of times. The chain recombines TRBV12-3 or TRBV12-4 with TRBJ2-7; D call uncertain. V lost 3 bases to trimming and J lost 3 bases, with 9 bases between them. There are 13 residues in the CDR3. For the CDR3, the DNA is TGTGCCAGCAGTTTTGGTCCGTTCTACGAGCAGTACTTC. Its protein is CASSFGPFYEQYF.

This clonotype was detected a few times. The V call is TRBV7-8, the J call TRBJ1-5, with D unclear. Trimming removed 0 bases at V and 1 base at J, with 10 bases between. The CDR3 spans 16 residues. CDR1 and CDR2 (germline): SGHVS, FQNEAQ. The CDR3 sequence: CASSLAGRFSNQPQHF. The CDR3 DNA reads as TGTGCCAGCAGCTTAGCGGGGAGGTTCAGCAATCAGCCCCAGCATTTT.

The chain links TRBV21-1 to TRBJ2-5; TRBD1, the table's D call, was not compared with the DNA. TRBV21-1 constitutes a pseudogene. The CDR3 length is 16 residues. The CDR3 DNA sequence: TGTGCCAGCGTCCCTGCCGGGACAGGGAGAAGAGAAACCCAGTACTTC. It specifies CASVPAGTGRRETQYF.

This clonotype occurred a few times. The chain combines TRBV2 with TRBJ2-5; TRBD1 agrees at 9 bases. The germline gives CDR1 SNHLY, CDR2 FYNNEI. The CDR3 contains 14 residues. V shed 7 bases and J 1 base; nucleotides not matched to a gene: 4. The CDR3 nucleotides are TGTGCCAGCACTTGGGGACAGGGCCAAGAGACCCAGTACTTC. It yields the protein CASTWGQGQETQYF.

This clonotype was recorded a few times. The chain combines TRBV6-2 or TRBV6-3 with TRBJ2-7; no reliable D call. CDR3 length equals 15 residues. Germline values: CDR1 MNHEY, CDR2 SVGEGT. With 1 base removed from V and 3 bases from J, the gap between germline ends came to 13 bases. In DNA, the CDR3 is TGTGCCAGCAGTTACTTCGGGCTTCTCAACTACGAGCAGTACTTC. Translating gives CASSYFGLLNYEQYF.

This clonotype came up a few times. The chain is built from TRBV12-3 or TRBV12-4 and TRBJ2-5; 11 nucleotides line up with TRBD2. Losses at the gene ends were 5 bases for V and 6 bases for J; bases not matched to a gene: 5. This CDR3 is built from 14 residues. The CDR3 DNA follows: TGTGCCAGCAGTAAGGGACTAGCGGTAAAGACCCAGTACTTC. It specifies CASSKGLAVKTQYF.

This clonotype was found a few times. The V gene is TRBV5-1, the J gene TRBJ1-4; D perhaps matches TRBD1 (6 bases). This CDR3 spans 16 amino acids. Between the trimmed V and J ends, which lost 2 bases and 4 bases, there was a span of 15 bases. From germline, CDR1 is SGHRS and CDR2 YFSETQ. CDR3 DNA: TGCGCCAGCAGCTTAGAAGGACAGTCGGGTAATGAAAAACTGTTTTTT. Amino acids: CASSLEGQSGNEKLFF.

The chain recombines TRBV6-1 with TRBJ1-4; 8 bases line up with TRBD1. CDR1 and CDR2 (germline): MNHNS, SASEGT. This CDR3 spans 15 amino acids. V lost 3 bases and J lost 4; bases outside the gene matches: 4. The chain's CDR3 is CASSDSTGGNEKLFF. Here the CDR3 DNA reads TGTGCCAGCAGTGATAGCACAGGGGGTAATGAAAAACTGTTTTTT.

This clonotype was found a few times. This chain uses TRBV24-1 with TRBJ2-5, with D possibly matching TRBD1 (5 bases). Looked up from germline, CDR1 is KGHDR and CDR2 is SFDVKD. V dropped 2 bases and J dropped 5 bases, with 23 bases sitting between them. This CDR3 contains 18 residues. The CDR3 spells CATSDSYGQYGMWETQYF. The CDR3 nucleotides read TGTGCCACCAGTGATTCCTATGGACAATATGGAATGTGGGAGACCCAGTACTTC.

DNA for the CDR3: TGTGCCAGCAGCCAAGACGATTCACCCCTCCACTTT. It codes for CASSQDDSPLHF. This rearrangement joins TRBV4-2 to TRBJ1-6; D uncertain. The CDR3 length is 12 residues. Trimming took off 0 bases at V and 8 bases at J, with 2 bases between the two ends. Germline loops: CDR1 LGHNA, CDR2 YNFKEQ.

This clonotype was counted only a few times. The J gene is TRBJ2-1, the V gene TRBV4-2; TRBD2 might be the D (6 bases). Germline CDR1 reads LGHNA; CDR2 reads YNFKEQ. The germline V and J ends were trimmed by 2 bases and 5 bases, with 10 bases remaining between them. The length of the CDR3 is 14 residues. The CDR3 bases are TGTGCCAGCAGCCAACCGGGAGTAAACAATGAGCAGTTCTTC. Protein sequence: CASSQPGVNNEQFF.

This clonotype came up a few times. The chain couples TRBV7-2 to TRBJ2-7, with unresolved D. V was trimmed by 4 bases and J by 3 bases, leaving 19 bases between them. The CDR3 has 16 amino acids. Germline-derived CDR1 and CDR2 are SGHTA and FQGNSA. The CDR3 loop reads CASSSPTTMGYYEQYF. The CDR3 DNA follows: TGTGCCAGCAGCTCGCCAACTACAATGGGGTACTACGAGCAGTACTTC.

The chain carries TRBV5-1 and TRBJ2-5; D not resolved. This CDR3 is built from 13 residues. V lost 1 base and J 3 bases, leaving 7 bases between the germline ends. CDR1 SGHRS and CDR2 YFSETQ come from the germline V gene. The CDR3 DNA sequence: TGCGCCAGCAGCTTGACAGAGAAAGAGACCCAGTACTTC. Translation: CASSLTEKETQYF.

CDR3 bases: TGTGCCATCACCGAAATGGGACAGGGGGCGATCCACGAGCAGTACTTC. This gives the protein CAITEMGQGAIHEQYF. The chain links TRBV10-3 to TRBJ2-7, with 12 bases lining up with TRBD1. Germline CDR1 is ENHRY and CDR2 is SYGVKD. The junction had 12 bases not matched to a gene; V was cut back by 7 bases and J by 5 bases. The CDR3 totals 16 residues.

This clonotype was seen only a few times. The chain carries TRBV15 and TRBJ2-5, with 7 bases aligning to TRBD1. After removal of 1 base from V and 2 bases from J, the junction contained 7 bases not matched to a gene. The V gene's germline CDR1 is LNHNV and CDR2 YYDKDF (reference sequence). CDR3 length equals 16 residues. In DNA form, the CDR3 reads TGTGCCACCAGCAGAGGGTCAAAGGGACAGCAAGAGACCCAGTACTTC. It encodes CATSRGSKGQQETQYF.

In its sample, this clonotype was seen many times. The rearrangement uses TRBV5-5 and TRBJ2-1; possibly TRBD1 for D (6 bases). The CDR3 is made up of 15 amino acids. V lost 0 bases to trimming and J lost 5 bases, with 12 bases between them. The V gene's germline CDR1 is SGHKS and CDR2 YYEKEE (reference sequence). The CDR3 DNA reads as TGTGCCAGCAGCTTGGAACAGGGTGGGAACAATGAGCAGTTCTTC. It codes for CASSLEQGGNNEQFF.

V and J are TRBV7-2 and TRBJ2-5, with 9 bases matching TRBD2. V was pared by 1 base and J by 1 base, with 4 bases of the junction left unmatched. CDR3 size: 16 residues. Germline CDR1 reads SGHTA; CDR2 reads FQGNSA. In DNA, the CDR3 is TGTGCCAGCAGCTTAGAAGAGCGGGAGGCCCAAGAGACCCAGTACTTC. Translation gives CASSLEEREAQETQYF.

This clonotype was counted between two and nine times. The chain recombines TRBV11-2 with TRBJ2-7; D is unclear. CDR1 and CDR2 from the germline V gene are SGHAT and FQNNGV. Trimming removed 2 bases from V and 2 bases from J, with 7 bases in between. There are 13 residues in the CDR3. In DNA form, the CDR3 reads TGTGCCAGCAGCTTATCGGCCCCCTACGAGCAGTACTTC. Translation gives CASSLSAPYEQYF.

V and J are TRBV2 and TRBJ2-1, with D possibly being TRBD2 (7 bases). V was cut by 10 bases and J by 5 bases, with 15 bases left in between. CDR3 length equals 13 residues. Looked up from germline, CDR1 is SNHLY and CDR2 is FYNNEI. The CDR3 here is CAILRGANNEQFF. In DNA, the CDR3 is TGTGCCATCCTTCGGGGGGCTAACAATGAGCAGTTCTTC.

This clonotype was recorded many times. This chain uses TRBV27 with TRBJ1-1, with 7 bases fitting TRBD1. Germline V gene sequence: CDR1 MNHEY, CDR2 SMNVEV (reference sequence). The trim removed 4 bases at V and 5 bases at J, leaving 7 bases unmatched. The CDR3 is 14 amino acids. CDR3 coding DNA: TGTGCCAGCAGTTCATCGCCAGGGGGAACTGAAGCTTTCTTT. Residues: CASSSSPGGTEAFF.

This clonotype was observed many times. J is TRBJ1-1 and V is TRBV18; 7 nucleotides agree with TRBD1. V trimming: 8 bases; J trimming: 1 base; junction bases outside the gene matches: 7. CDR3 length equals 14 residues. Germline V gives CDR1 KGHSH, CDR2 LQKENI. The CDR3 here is CASSPGQRNTEAFF. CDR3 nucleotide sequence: TGTGCCAGCAGCCCGGGACAGAGGAACACTGAAGCTTTCTTT.

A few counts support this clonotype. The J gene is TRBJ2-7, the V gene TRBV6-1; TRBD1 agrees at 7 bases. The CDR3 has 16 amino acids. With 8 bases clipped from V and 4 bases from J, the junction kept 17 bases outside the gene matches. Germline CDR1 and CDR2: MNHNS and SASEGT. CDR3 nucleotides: TGTGCCAGCCGCCGCCAGGGACAGATTACCTCTTACGAGCAGTACTTC. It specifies CASRRQGQITSYEQYF.

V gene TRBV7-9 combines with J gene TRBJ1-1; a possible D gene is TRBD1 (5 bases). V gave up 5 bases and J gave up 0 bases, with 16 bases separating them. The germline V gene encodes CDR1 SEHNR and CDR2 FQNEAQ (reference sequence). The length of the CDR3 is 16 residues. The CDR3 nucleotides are TGTGCCAGCAGCCCTAGCGGGGGAGGGATGAACACTGAAGCTTTCTTT. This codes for CASSPSGGGMNTEAFF.